The present T cell receptor (beta chain) was sequenced within a study of identical twins. Study results and limitations: Models underestimated out-of-frame TCR alpha sharing in monozygotic twins.

In germline, CDR1 is MGHDK, CDR2 SYGVNS. Deletions cut 3 bases from V and 4 bases from J, with 18 bases between. The length of the CDR3 is 16 residues. Every donor was a healthy Caucasian. A single record per CDR3 protein comes from TCRdb applying MiXCR to the 5' RACE reads. The data hold around 650,000 distinct CDR3 sequences, with 7.1% observed a single time. This clonotype was observed a handful of times. The antigen is unknown. This same sample was also part of a study on yellow fever vaccine responses in identical twins.

The receptor's source is a woman younger than 30 in good health. Sequencing used PBMCs. V usage is TRBV25-1 and J usage is TRBJ1-1; D possibly corresponds to TRBD1 (6 bases). The CDR3 coding sequence is TGTGCCAGCAGTGACAGGAATACAGGACAGTCCACTGAAGCTTTCTTT. Its protein product is CASSDRNTGQSTEAFF.